This T cell receptor (beta chain) originates from a study of Graves' ophthalmopathy and Graves' hyperthyroidism. Isolation of PBMCs was performed using 9 to 10 ml of fresh peripheral blood. Germline lookup yields CDR1 SNHLY and CDR2 FYNNEI. After removal of 6 bases from V and 3 bases from J, the junction contained 4 bases not matched to a gene. The CDR3 is made up of 13 amino acids. For repertoire sequencing, the TCR beta CDR3 regions were amplified from RNA transcripts. Scientists carried out first-round RT-PCR using HTBI primers and then a second-round multiplex PCR. TCRdb used MiXCR to reprocess the multiplex PCR reads, holding one entry per CDR3 protein. The sample yields 650,000 to 900,000 distinct CDR3 sequences, 35% to 50% seen once. Broader study findings: Blood was where most expanded thyroid clonotypes above 0.001 frequency also turned up.

A note on this clonotype: Its antigen remains unknown. This sequence may be a read error, since a much larger clone differs from it by one base.

J is TRBJ2-7 and V is TRBV2; 8 bases are a match to TRBD2. Material: peripheral blood. The receptor's source is an adult man with Graves' ophthalmopathy. CDR3 amino acids: CASRTGTSYEQYF. CDR3 sequence (DNA): TGTGCCAGCAGAACCGGGACTAGCTACGAGCAGTACTTC.